The clone carrying this T cell receptor (beta chain) has only a few counts. Its matching antigen is unknown. The V segment lost 0 bases and the J segment 4 bases; nucleotides outside the gene matches: 3. CDR3 size: 15 residues. Germline-derived CDR1 and CDR2 are SEHNR and FQNEAQ (reference sequence). From the 5' RACE reads, TCRdb called clonotypes with MiXCR, one entry per CDR3 protein. The repertoire includes 65,000 to 95,000 distinct CDR3 sequences, roughly 13% of them detected once, and around two fifths sits in the top ten. The sample belongs to a study of T-cell memory formation after mild COVID-19. About the research overall: In these data, TCR clusters were largely donor specific. The study, taken as a whole, reports: The main location of contracting CD4+ clones was CM and EM, and that of contracting CD8+ clones was EMRA.

The clonotype was recovered from a man between 18 and 29 years old who had mild COVID-19 (a few samples of this study predate the infection). Cell type and time point are not known. Sequencing used PBMCs or a T cell subset sorted from them (not recorded which). The chain employs TRBV7-9 and TRBJ1-5; TRBD1 agrees at 7 bases. The CDR3 bases are TGTGCCAGCAGCTTAGCGACAGGGTCGAATCAGCCCCAGCATTTT. Its protein is CASSLATGSNQPQHF.